The clone carrying this T cell receptor beta chain was counted a single time. Its matching antigen is unknown. The data were taken from a study of T cell responses to AZD1222 COVID-19 vaccine. Study-wide results and limits: Researchers took repertoire samples only after the peak T cell response had come.

The method was immunoSEQ multiplex PCR; TCRdb's version includes in-frame clones alone and lacks a portion of them. This sample carries 80,000 to 95,000 clones, over 85% of them seen once, and the ten largest clones take approximately 2.6%. Trimming removed 2 bases at V and 8 bases at J, with 18 bases between. The CDR3 sequence is 14 residues long. Germline values: CDR1 GTSNPN, CDR2 SVGIG (reference sequence). This receptor was taken from an adult in good health. The V gene is TRBV30, the J gene TRBJ1-2; perhaps TRBD1 as D (6 bases). The sample was peripheral blood, taken on day 0 of MenACWY control vaccination. CDR3 sequence: CAWSRRGAGTGYTF. The CDR3 bases are TGTGCCTGGAGTCGGAGGGGGGCAGGCACGGGCTACACCTTC.